Shown below are 23 T cell receptor beta chains from a single sample sequenced in a study of tumor and adjacent non-tumor tissue in lung cancer. TCRbeta libraries were built with three rounds of nested PCR, modified from ARM-PCR. TCRdb independently ran MiXCR on the multiplex PCR reads; one entry per CDR3 protein. Of over 100,000 distinct CDR3 sequences in the sample, around 57% were seen once. The template was RNA from unsorted bulk tissue. More than 3 cm separated this lung sample from the edge of the tumor. The sequenced material came from distant non-tumor lung tissue. The source is a man in his 60s with non-small cell lung cancer.

Note on this clonotype: One junction end disagrees with the germline gene, perhaps due to a read error. J is TRBJ2-7 and V is TRBV6-5; 9 positions agree with TRBD1. CDR3 length equals 15 residues. CDR1 is MNHEY and CDR2 is SVGAGI in the germline V gene. CDR3 sequence: CASSSKRDRAYGQYF. DNA of the CDR3: TGTGCCAGTAGCTCCAAACGGGACAGGGCCTACGGGCAGTACTTC.

This clonotype is a singleton in its sample. A read error is possible here, since a much larger clone lies one base away. The CDR3 is CASSQVFSWELFF. In nucleotides, the CDR3 is TGTGCCAGCAGCCAAGTATTTTCCTGGGAGCTGTTTTTT. V usage is TRBV14 and J usage is TRBJ2-2, with D hard to call. V lost 1 base to trimming and J lost 9 bases, with 9 bases between them. This CDR3 has 13 residues. From germline, CDR1 is SGHDN and CDR2 FVKESK.

As concerns this clonotype: As the CDR3 is not closed by the conserved phenylalanine or tryptophan, this likely results from a read error. This sequence joins TRBV11-2 and TRBJ1-2; D might be TRBD1 (5 bases). Germline V lookup: CDR1 SGHAT, CDR2 FQNNGV. V shed 5 bases and J shed 9 bases, with 19 bases lying between them. This CDR3 is 14 amino acids long. CDR3 DNA: TGTGCCAGCAGCGCAAGTACGGGGGTCGGTTGCTACACCCTC. Amino acid sequence: CASSASTGVGCYTL.

There are many counts of this clonotype. V is TRBV7-9 and J is TRBJ1-4; the match to TRBD1 covers 7 bases. Germline CDR1 SEHNR, CDR2 FQNEAQ (reference sequence). The CDR3 has 14 residues. Trimming removed 4 bases from V and 4 bases from J; junction bases left unmatched: 3. The CDR3 DNA reads TGTGCCAGCAGCTCAACAGGGGATAATGAAAAACTGTTTTTT. Its translation: CASSSTGDNEKLFF.

Concerning this clonotype: With a much larger clone just one base away, this may be a read error. The V and J genes are TRBV24-1 and TRBJ2-1, with D perhaps TRBD2 (6 bases). Germline V gene data show CDR1 as KGHDR and CDR2 as SFDVKD. CDR3 length: 14 residues. The CDR3 sequence is CATSDFDSGNELFF. The CDR3, as DNA: TGTGCCACCAGTGATTTTGATAGCGGCAATGAGCTGTTCTTC.

The table lists this clonotype with many counts. This chain connects TRBV5-8 to TRBJ2-1; possibly TRBD1 or TRBD2 for D (5 bases each). CDR1 and CDR2 (germline): SGHTS, YDEGEE. This CDR3 is built from 17 residues. V gave up 0 bases and J gave up 0 bases, with 13 bases separating them. CDR3: CASSLVRGRSSYNEQFF. Here the CDR3 DNA reads TGTGCCAGCAGCTTGGTACGGGGCCGGAGCTCCTACAATGAGCAGTTCTTC.

With respect to this clonotype: A clone one base away is much larger, so this may be a read error. Here the CDR3 omits its conserved ending phenylalanine or tryptophan, so a read error is the likely source. DNA of the CDR3: TGTGCCAGCAGCTTCGCGGGGGGGCCGGCCGGGGAGCTGTTTTCT. Translating it yields CASSFAGGPAGELFS. The chain uses TRBV13 and TRBJ2-2, with TRBD2 matching 9 bases. Germline V gene sequence: CDR1 PRHDT, CDR2 FYEKMQ (reference sequence). The V gene end was trimmed by 3 bases and the J gene end by 6 bases; junction bases not matched to a gene: 5. The CDR3 loop spans 15 amino acids.

Concerning this clonotype: One end of the junction does not line up with germline, which may come from a read error. J is TRBJ2-3 and V is TRBV5-1; D possibly corresponds to TRBD1 (5 bases). The CDR3 sequence is 14 residues long. CDR1 SGHRS and CDR2 YFSETQ come from the germline V gene. The CDR3 DNA reads as TGCGCTAGCAGCTTGTTGTCAGTTACAGGTACGCAGTATTTT. Translating it yields CASSLLSVTGTQYF.

This clonotype was counted many times. Since a much larger clone is just one base distant, this may be a read error. The chain recombines TRBV11-2 with TRBJ2-1; 10 bases match TRBD2. CDR1 is SGHAT, CDR2 FQNNGV, per germline. CDR3 size: 15 residues. The CDR3 here is CASSFGTSDYNEQLF. CDR3 nucleotides: TGTGCCAGCAGCTTCGGGACTAGCGACTACAATGAGCAGCTCTTC.

V gene TRBV7-8 combines with J gene TRBJ2-5, with D perhaps being TRBD1 or TRBD2 (5 bases each). Deletions cut 11 bases from V and 4 bases from J, with 14 bases between. The germline V gene encodes CDR1 SGHVS and CDR2 FQNEAQ. The CDR3 runs to 12 residues. CDR3 coding DNA: TGTGCCTGCCGCTCAGGGACAGAGACCCAGTACTTC. As protein: CACRSGTETQYF. The whole variable domain, remainder taken from reference TRBV7-8 and TRBJ2-5, is GAGVSQSPRYKVAKRGQDVALRCDPISGHVSLFWYQQALGQGPEFLTYFQNEAQLDKSGLPSDRFFAERPEGSVSTLKIQRTQQEDSAVYLCACRSGTETQYFGPGTRLLVL.

A word on this clonotype: This CDR3 is missing its conserved last phenylalanine or tryptophan, likely due to a read error. V and J are TRBV6-1 and TRBJ2-3; TRBD2 matches at 8 bases. CDR1 and CDR2 from the germline V gene are MNHNS and SASEGT. The CDR3 length is 15 residues. The DNA for the CDR3 is TGTGCCAGCAGTTCCGGGACTAGTGGCACGGATACGCAGTATATT. Protein sequence: CASSSGTSGTDTQYI.

The CDR3 region has the DNA TGCGCCAGCAGCTGGACTAGCGGGGGTACAGATACGCAGTATTTT. This translates into CASSWTSGGTDTQYF. V is TRBV4-3 and J is TRBJ2-3; 13 nucleotides match TRBD2. V trimming: 5 bases; J trimming: 3 bases; junction bases outside the gene matches: 2. Germline loops: CDR1 LGHNA, CDR2 YSLEER. The CDR3 spans 15 residues.

A word on this clonotype: Since the CDR3 does not end with the conserved phenylalanine or tryptophan, this likely comes from a read error. The J gene is TRBJ2-5, the V gene TRBV11-2; tentatively, D is TRBD2 (6 bases). The ends were cut back, 5 bases at V and 10 bases at J, with 20 bases in the middle. The length of the CDR3 is 14 residues. CDR1 SGHAT and CDR2 FQNNGV come from the germline V gene. CDR3 loop: CASSPSSTQRVQYL. In DNA form, the CDR3 reads TGTGCCAGCAGCCCAAGCAGTACCCAGCGGGTCCAGTACTTG.

The J gene is TRBJ2-1, the V gene TRBV20-1; 9 nucleotides agree with TRBD2. This CDR3 is built from 13 residues. The germline gives CDR1 DFQATT, CDR2 SNEGSKA (reference sequence). V lost 7 bases, J lost 5 bases, and 6 bases stayed unmatched. CDR3 sequence (DNA): TGCAGTGTTAGGGCGGGGGGGAACAATGAGCAGTTCTTC. Translating it yields CSVRAGGNNEQFF.

Regarding this clonotype: One base away lies a much larger clone, so this may be a sequencing read error. The chain carries TRBV4-1 and TRBJ1-6; TRBD1 matches 9 bases. This CDR3 is built from 16 residues. Germline V gene data show CDR1 as MGHRA and CDR2 as YSYEKL. The CDR3 spells CTSSQDAGTGRAPLHF. The CDR3 DNA reads TGCACCAGCAGCCAAGATGCTGGGACAGGGAGGGCACCCCTCCACTTT.

This clonotype is medium-sized within its sample. The CDR3 DNA sequence: TGCGCCAGCAGCCAGCCGGGACTAGCGGGGGCCACAGATACGCAGTATTTT. Its translation is CASSQPGLAGATDTQYF. The chain employs TRBV4-1 and TRBJ2-3, with 14 bases that match TRBD2. The ends lost 3 bases at V and 2 bases at J; junction bases unmatched: 4. CDR1 is MGHRA, CDR2 YSYEKL, per germline. The CDR3 is made up of 17 amino acids.

On this clonotype itself: The junction departs from the called germline gene at one end, perhaps through a read error. V usage is TRBV20-1 and J usage is TRBJ1-2, with TRBD1 as a possible D gene (5 bases). The length of the CDR3 is 13 residues. CDR1 is DFQATT, CDR2 SNEGSKA, per germline (reference sequence). CDR3 coding DNA: TGCAGTGCTAGAGGTCAGGGCGGCTATGGGTACACCTTC. Translating gives CSARGQGGYGYTF.

This clonotype was seen only a few times. One end of the junction is discordant with germline, which a read error may explain. The chain links TRBV11-2 to TRBJ2-5; D ambiguous. The CDR3 contains 14 residues. From germline, CDR1 is SGHAT and CDR2 FQNNGV. The CDR3 region is CASSPPNLQDTQYF. The CDR3 DNA reads as TGTGCCAGCAGCCCCCCCAATCTCCAAGATACCCAGTACTTC. The complete variable domain, with remaining parts taken from reference TRBV11-2 and TRBJ2-5, reads EAGVAQSPRYKIIEKRQSVAFWCNPISGHATLYWYQQILGQGPKLLIQFQNNGVVDDSQLPKDRFSAERLKGVDSTLKIQPAKLEDSAVYLCASSPPNLQDTQYFGPGTRLLVL.

Ten or more counts support this clonotype. The chain links TRBV29-1 to TRBJ2-1; the D is unclear. The germline V gene encodes CDR1 SQVTM and CDR2 ANQGSEA. Trimming stripped 4 bases from V and 5 bases from J, with 3 bases between. CDR3 length: 10 residues. CDR3 protein: CSVVNNEQFF. The CDR3 nucleotides are TGCAGCGTTGTGAACAATGAGCAGTTCTTC.

This clonotype occurred many times. This chain uses TRBV19 with TRBJ1-4; TRBD1 matches at 7 bases. Germline values: CDR1 LNHDA, CDR2 SQIVND (reference sequence). Trimming at V came to 3 bases and at J to 10 bases, leaving 14 bases not matched to a gene. The CDR3 spans 16 residues. The CDR3 is CASSILVQGNRGKLFF. The DNA for the CDR3 is TGTGCCAGTAGTATCCTTGTACAGGGGAATAGAGGAAAACTGTTTTTT.

A remark on this clonotype: An end of the junction does not agree with germline; a read error may underlie this. The chain links TRBV2 to TRBJ1-1; 9 nucleotides match TRBD1. Germline V gene lookup returns CDR1 SNHLY and CDR2 FYNNEI. CDR3 length: 14 residues. CDR3 residues: CVSKKDRGDTEAFF. The CDR3 region has the DNA TGTGTCAGCAAGAAAGACAGGGGGGACACTGAAGCTTTCTTT.

Points on this clonotype: One junction end does not reproduce the germline sequence, and a read error may be involved. The V and J genes are TRBV10-1 and TRBJ2-7; either TRBD1 or TRBD2 may fit D (5 bases each). Germline V gene lookup returns CDR1 WNHNN and CDR2 SYGVQD (reference sequence). This CDR3 region has 13 residues. Here the CDR3 reads CAGSVFPGREQYF. The CDR3 DNA sequence: TGCGCCGGCAGTGTCTTTCCGGGACGCGAGCAGTACTTC.

As to this clonotype: It may be a read error: a sequence one base away is much more abundant. The rearrangement joins TRBV20-1 to TRBJ1-6; D gene uncertain. The V and J ends lost 5 bases and 2 bases respectively, with 10 bases between them. This CDR3 has 14 amino acids. In germline, CDR1 is DFQATT, CDR2 SNEGSKA (reference sequence). CDR3 sequence reads: CSAVPSAYNSPLHF. DNA for the CDR3: TGCAGTGCTGTTCCTAGCGCCTATAATTCACCCCTCCACTTT.